These T cell receptor beta chains were read from a single sample in a study of blood T cell repertoires in COVID-19. The table came from immunoSEQ multiplex PCR; TCRdb's copy has only in-frame clones and leaves some out. The top ten hold 12% of the sample, which has 150,000 to 200,000 clones, roughly 79% seen once. The sample was peripheral blood. The receptors here all came from a woman aged 80 or over with COVID-19, enrolled during active disease. The CDR3 runs from the conserved cysteine through the conserved F or W. The D gene is left open where the match is weak.

TRBV2	NA	TRBJ1-6	CASSVAGNSPLHF	TGTGCCAGCAGTGTGGCAGGGAATTCACCCCTCCACTTT
TRBV6-5	NA	TRBJ2-1	CASMMGGRIEQFF	TGTGCCAGCATGATGGGGGGGCGGATTGAGCAGTTCTTC
TRBV13	NA	TRBJ2-1	CASSLAGYNEQFF	TGTGCCAGCAGCTTAGCGGGATACAATGAGCAGTTCTTC
TRBV19	TRBD1	TRBJ1-4	CASSWRQGGEKLFF	TGTGCCAGTAGTTGGCGACAGGGCGGCGAAAAACTGTTTTTT
TRBV7-2	NA	TRBJ1-6	CASSLVLEGSPLHF	TGTGCCAGCAGCTTAGTCTTGGAGGGTTCACCCCTCCACTTT
TRBV6-1	NA	TRBJ2-1	CASSESAFQAPTGNEQFF	TGTGCCAGCAGTGAAAGCGCTTTCCAAGCCCCTACTGGTAATGAGCAGTTCTTC
TRBV19	TRBD1	TRBJ1-1	CASSRTGTMNTEAFF	TGTGCCAGTAGCCGGACAGGGACCATGAACACTGAAGCTTTCTTT
TRBV5-1	TRBD1	TRBJ2-3	CASSPQGAADTQYF	TGCGCCAGCAGCCCCCAGGGGGCTGCAGATACGCAGTATTTT
TRBV23-1	TRBD2	TRBJ2-1	CASSQYIDDSPQERGSSYNEQFF	TGCGCCAGCAGTCAGTATATCGACGACAGCCCTCAAGAGCGGGGGAGCTCCTACAATGAGCAGTTCTTC
TRBV28	NA	TRBJ1-1	CASSLMGALNTEAFF	TGTGCCAGCAGTTTAATGGGGGCGTTGAACACTGAAGCTTTCTTT
TRBV7-2	TRBD1	TRBJ1-6	CASSFRTGHYNSPLHF	TGTGCCAGCAGCTTCCGGACAGGGCATTATAATTCACCCCTCCACTTT
TRBV13	TRBD2	TRBJ2-5	CASSSRLAGGGETQYF	TGTGCCAGCAGCTCCCGACTAGCGGGGGGAGGAGAGACCCAGTACTTC
TRBV7-2	TRBD2	TRBJ2-3	CASSLVPSGSYGDTQYF	TGTGCCAGCAGCTTAGTTCCTAGCGGGAGTTATGGAGATACGCAGTATTTT
TRBV10-2	NA	TRBJ2-7	CASSPHYEQYF	TGCGCCAGCAGCCCCCACTACGAGCAGTACTTC
TRBV30	NA	TRBJ1-5	CAWSVRLAGQPQHF	TGTGCCTGGAGTGTACGACTGGCAGGGCAGCCCCAGCATTTT
TRBV11-3	TRBD2	TRBJ2-1	CASSLDASGYNEQFF	TGTGCCAGCAGCTTAGATGCTAGCGGATACAATGAGCAGTTCTTC
TRBV19	NA	TRBJ2-1	CASSNDRDSIEQFF	TGTGCCAGTAGTAATGACAGGGACTCAATTGAGCAGTTCTTC